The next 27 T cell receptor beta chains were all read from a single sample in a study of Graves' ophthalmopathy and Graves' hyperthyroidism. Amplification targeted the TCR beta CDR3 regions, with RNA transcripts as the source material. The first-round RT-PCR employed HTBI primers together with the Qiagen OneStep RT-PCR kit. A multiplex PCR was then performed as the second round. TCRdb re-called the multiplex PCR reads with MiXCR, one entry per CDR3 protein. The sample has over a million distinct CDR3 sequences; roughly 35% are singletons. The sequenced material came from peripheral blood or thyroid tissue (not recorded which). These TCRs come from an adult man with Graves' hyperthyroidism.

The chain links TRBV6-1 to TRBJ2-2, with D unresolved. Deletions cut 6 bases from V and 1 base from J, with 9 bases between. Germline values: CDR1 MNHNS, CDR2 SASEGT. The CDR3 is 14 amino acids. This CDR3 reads CASRMSENTGELFF. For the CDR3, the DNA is TGTGCCAGCAGGATGAGTGAGAACACCGGGGAGCTGTTTTTT.

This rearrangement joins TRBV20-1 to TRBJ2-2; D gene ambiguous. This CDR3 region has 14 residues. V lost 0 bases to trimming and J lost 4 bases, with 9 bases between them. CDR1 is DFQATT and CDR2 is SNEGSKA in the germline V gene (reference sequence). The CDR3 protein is CSARDHRLTGELFF. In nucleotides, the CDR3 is TGCAGTGCTAGAGATCATCGCCTCACCGGGGAGCTGTTTTTT.

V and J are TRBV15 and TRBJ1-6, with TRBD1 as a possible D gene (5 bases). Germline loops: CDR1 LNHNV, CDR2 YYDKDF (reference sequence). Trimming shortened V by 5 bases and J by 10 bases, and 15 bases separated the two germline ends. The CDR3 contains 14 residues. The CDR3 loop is CATSARGVVSPLHF. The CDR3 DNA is TGTGCCACCAGCGCCCGGGGGGTAGTCTCACCCCTCCACTTT.

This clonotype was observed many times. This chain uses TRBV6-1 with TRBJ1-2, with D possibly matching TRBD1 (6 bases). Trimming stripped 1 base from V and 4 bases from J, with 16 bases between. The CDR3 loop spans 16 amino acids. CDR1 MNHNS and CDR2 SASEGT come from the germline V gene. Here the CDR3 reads CASSEELGTGSYGYTF. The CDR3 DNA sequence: TGTGCCAGCAGTGAAGAGTTGGGCACAGGGAGCTATGGCTACACCTTC.

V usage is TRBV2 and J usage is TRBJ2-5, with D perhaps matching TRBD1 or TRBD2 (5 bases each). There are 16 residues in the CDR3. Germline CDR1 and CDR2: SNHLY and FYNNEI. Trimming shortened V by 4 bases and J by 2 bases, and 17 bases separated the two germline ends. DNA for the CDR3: TGTGCCAGCAGTGTCCCCGGGGTAGCAGGGCAAGAGACCCAGTACTTC. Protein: CASSVPGVAGQETQYF.

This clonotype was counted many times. CDR3 amino acids: CASSLYGTGTDGYTF. The CDR3 DNA sequence: TGTGCCAGCAGTCTATACGGGACAGGGACGGATGGCTACACCTTC. The chain recombines TRBV12-3 or TRBV12-4 with TRBJ1-2, with 9 bases that match TRBD1. The ends lost 5 bases at V and 6 bases at J; junction bases unmatched: 10. The CDR3 totals 15 residues.

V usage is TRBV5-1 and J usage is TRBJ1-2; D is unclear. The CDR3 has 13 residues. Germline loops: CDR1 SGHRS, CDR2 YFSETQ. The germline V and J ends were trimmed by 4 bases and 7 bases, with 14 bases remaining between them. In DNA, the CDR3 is TGCGCCAGCAGCCTGGGTGAGGTGGGTGGCTACACCTTC. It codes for CASSLGEVGGYTF.

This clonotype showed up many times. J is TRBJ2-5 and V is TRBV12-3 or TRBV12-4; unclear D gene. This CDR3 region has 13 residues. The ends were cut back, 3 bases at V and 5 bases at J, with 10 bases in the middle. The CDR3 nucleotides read TGTGCCAGCAGTTTGGGGAACGCGGAGACCCAGTACTTC. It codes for CASSLGNAETQYF.

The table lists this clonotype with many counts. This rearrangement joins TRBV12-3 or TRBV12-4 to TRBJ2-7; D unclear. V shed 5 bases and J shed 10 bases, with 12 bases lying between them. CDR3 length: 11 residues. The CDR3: CASSQYSLQYF. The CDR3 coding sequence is TGTGCCAGCAGTCAGTACAGCCTACAGTACTTC.

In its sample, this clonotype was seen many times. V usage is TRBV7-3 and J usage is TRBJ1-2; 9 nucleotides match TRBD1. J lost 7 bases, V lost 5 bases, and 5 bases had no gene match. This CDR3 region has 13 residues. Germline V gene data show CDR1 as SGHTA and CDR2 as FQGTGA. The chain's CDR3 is CASSREQGAGYTF. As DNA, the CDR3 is TGTGCCAGCAGCCGAGAACAGGGGGCTGGCTACACCTTC.

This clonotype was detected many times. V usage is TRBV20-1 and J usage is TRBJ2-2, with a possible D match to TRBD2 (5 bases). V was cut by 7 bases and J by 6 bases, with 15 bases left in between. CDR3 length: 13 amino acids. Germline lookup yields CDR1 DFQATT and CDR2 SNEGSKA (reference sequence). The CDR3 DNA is TGCAGTGTAACCTCACTAGATTCCGGGGAGCTGTTTTTT. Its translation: CSVTSLDSGELFF.

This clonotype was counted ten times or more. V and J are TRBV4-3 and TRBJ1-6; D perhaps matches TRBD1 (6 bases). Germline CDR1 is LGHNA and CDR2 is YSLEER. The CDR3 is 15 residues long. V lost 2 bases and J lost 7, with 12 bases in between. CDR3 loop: CASSQWTDLNSPLHF. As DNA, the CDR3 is TGCGCCAGCAGCCAATGGACAGACTTGAATTCACCCCTCCACTTT.

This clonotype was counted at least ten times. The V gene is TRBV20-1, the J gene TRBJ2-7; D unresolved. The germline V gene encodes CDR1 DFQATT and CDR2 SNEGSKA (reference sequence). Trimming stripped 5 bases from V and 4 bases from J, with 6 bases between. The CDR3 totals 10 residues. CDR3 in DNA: TGCAGTGCTGTTACGTACGAGCAGTACTTC. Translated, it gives CSAVTYEQYF.

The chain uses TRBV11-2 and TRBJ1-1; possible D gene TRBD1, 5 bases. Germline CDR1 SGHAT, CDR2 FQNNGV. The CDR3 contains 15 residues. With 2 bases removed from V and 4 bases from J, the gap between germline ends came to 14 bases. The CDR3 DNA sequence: TGTGCCAGCAGCTTACCCGCCCTCGGGGCCACTGAAGCTTTCTTT. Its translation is CASSLPALGATEAFF. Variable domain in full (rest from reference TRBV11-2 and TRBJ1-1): EAGVAQSPRYKIIEKRQSVAFWCNPISGHATLYWYQQILGQGPKLLIQFQNNGVVDDSQLPKDRFSAERLKGVDSTLKIQPAKLEDSAVYLCASSLPALGATEAFFGQGTRLTVV.

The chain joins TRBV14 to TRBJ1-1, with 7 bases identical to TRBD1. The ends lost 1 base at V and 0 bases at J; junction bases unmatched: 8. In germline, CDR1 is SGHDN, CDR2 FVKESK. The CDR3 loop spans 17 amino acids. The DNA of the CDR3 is TGTGCCAGCAGCCAAGGGGTGGACAGGTCCGTGAACACTGAAGCTTTCTTT. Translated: CASSQGVDRSVNTEAFF.

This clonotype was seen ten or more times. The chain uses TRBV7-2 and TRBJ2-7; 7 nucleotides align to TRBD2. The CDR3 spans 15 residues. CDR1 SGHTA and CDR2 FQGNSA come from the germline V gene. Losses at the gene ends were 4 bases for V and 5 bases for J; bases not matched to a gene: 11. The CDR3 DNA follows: TGTGCCAGCAGCTCCCCGGACGGGGGGTCCGACGAGCAGTACTTC. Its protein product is CASSSPDGGSDEQYF.

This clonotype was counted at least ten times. The CDR3 region is CAISEQANYGYTF. Written as DNA, the CDR3 is TGTGCCATCAGTGAGCAGGCGAACTATGGCTACACCTTC. This rearrangement joins TRBV10-3 to TRBJ1-2; no clear D. The V end lost 2 bases, the J end lost 2 bases, and 6 bases lay between the germline ends. Looked up from germline, CDR1 is ENHRY and CDR2 is SYGVKD. This CDR3 region has 13 residues.

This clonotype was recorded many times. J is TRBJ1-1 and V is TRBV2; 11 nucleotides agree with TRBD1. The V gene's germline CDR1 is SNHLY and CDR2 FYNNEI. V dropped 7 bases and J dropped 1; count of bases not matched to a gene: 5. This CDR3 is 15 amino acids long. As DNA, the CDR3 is TGTGCCAGCAATGGACAGGGGGCCCGGAACACTGAAGCTTTCTTT. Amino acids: CASNGQGARNTEAFF.

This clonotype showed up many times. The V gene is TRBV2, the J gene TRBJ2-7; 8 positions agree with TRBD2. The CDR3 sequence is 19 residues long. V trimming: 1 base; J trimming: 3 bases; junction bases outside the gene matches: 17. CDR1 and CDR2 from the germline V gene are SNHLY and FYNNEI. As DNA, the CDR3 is TGTGCCAGCAGTGAAGGTGTCAGGGAGGCGCGGGAGGATAGCTACGAGCAGTACTTC. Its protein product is CASSEGVREAREDSYEQYF.

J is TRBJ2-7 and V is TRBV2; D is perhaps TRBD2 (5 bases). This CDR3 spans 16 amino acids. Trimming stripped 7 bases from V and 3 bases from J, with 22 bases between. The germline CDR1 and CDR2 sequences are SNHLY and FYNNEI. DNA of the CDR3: TGTGCCAGCACTGGACCGGGAACGGGGAGATTCTACGAGCAGTACTTC. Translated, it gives CASTGPGTGRFYEQYF.

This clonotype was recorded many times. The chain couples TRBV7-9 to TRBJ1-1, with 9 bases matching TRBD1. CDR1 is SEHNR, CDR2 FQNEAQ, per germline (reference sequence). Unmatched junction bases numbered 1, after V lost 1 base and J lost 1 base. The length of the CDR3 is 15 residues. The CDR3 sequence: CASSLEGQGNTEAFF. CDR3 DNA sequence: TGTGCCAGCAGCTTAGAGGGACAGGGGAACACTGAAGCTTTCTTT.

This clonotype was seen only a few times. In nucleotides, the CDR3 is TGTGCCAGCAGCGAGGGGGGGACAGGGGCGTACGAGCAGTACTTC. This encodes CASSEGGTGAYEQYF. V is TRBV9 and J is TRBJ2-7; 10 bases fit TRBD1. The ends lost 3 bases at V and 4 bases at J; junction bases unmatched: 7. The CDR3 totals 15 residues. Germline V gives CDR1 SGDLS, CDR2 YYNGEE.

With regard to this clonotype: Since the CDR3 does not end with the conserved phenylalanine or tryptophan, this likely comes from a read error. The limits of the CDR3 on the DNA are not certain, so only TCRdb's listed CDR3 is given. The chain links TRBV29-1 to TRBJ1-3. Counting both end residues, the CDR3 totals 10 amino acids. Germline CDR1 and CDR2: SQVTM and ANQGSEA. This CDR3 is CSVDVAGGGT.

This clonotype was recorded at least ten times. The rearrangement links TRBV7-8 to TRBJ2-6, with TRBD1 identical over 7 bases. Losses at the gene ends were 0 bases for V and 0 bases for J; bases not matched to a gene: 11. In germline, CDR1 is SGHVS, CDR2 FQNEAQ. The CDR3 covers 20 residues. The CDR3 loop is CASSLAPVRGFSSGANVLTF. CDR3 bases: TGTGCCAGCAGCTTAGCGCCAGTCAGGGGGTTCTCCTCTGGGGCCAACGTCCTGACTTTC.

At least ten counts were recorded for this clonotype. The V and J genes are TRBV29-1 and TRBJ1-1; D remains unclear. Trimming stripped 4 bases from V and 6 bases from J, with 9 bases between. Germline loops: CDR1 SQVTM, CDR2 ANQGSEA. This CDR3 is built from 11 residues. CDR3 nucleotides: TGCAGCGTTGTCAGGCTCTCTGAAGCTTTCTTT. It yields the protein CSVVRLSEAFF.

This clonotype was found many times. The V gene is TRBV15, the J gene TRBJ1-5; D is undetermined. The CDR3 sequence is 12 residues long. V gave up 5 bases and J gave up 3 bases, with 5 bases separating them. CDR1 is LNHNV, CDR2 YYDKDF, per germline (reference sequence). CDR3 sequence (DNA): TGTGCCACCAGCCCACACAATCAGCCCCAGCATTTT. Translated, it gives CATSPHNQPQHF. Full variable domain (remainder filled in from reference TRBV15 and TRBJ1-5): DAMVIQNPRYQVTQFGKPVTLSCSQTLNHNVMYWYQQKSSQAPKLLFHYYDKDFNNEADTPDNFQSRRPNTSFCFLDIRSPGLGDTAMYLCATSPHNQPQHFGDGTRLSIL.

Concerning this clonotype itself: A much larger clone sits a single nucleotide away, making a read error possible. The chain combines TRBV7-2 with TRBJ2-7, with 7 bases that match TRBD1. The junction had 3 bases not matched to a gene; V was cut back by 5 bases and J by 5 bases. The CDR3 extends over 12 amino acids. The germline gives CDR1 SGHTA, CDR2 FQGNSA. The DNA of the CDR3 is TGTGCCAGCAGCGACCAGGGGGACGAGCAGTACTTC. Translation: CASSDQGDEQYF.